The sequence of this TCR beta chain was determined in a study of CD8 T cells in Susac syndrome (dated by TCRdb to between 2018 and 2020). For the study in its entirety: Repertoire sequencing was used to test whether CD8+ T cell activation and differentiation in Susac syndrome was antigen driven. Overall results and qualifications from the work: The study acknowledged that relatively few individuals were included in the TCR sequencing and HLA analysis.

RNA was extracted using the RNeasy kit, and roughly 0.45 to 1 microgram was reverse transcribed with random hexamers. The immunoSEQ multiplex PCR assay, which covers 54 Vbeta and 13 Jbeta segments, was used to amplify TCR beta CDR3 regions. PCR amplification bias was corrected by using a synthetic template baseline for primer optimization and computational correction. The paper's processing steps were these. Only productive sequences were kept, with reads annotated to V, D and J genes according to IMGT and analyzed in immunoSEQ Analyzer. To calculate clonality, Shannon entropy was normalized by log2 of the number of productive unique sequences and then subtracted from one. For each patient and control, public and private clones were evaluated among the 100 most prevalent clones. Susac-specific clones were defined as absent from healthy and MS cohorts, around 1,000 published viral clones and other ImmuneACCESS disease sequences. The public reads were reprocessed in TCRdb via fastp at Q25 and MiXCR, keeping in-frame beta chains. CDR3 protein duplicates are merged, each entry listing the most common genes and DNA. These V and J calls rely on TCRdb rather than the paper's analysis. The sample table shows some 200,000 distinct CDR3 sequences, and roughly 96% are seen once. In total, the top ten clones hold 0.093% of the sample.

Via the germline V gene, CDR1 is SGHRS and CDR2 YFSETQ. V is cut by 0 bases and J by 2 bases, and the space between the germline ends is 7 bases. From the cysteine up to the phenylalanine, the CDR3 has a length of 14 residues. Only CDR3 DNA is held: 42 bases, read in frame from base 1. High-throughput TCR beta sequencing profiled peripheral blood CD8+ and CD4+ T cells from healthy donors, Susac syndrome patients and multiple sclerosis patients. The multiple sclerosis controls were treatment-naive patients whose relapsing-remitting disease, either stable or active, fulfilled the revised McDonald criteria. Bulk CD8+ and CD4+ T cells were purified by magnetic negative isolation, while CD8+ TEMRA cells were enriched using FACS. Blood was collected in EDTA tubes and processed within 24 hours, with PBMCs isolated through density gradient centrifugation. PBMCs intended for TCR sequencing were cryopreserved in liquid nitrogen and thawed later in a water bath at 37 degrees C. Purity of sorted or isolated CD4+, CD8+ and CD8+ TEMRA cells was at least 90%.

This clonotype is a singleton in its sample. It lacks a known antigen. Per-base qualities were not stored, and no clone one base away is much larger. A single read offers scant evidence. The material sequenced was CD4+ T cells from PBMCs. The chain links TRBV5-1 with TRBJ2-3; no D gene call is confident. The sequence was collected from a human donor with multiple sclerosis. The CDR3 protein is CASSLGLYTDTQYF. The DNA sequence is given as TGCGCCAGCAGCTTGGGACTTTACACAGATACGCAGTATTTT.